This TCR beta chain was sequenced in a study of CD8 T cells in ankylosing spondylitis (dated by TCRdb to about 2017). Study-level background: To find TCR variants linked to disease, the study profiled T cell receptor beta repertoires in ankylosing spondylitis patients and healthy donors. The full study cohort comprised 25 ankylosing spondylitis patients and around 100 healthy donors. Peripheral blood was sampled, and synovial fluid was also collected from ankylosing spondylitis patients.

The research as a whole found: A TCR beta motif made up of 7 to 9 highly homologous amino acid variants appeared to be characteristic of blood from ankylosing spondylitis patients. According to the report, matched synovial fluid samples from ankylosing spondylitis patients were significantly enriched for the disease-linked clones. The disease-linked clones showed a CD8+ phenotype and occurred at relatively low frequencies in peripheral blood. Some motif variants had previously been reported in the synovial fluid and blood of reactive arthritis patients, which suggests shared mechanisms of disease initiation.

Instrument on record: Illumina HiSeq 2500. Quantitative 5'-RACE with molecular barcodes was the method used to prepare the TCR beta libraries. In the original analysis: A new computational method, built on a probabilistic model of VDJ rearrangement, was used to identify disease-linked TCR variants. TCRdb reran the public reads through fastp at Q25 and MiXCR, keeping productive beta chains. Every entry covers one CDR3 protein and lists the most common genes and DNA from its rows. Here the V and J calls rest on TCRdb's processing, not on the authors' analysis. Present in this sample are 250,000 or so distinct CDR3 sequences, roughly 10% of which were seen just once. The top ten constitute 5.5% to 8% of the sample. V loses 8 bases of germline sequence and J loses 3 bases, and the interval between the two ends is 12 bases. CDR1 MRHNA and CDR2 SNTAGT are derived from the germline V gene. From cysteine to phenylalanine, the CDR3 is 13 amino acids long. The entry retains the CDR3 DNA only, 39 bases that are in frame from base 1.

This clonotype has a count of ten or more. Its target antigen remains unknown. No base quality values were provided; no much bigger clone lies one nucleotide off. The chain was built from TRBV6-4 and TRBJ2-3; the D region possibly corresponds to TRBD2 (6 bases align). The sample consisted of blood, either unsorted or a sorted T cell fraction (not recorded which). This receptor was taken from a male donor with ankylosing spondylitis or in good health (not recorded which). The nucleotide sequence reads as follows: TGTGCCAGCGGAGGGGATGCTACAGATACGCAGTATTTT. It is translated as CASGGDATDTQYF.